One T cell receptor (beta chain) is described in this entry. The target antigen is unknown. Germline CDR1 SGHRS, CDR2 YFSETQ. V was pared by 2 bases and J by 9 bases, with 5 bases of the junction left unmatched. The CDR3 has 16 residues. Profiling relied on immunoSEQ multiplex PCR, and the TCRdb table lists in-frame clones only, not all of them. The data show 9,900 or so clones, with about 87% seen just once and around 10% held by the top ten. This entry belongs to a study of blood T cell dynamics during melanoma immunotherapy. Findings of the study overall: It remained unknown if the driving T cell clones were melanoma-specific.

Time point: pre-treatment baseline. The sequencing here drew on blood, taken from a patient treated with checkpoint blockade. This sequence joins TRBV5-1 and TRBJ2-1, with 16 positions matching TRBD2. The receptor comes from a human donor with melanoma. For the CDR3, the DNA is TGCGCCAGCAGCTTCGGGACTAGCGGGAGGGCCCTTGAGCAGTTCTTC. Its protein is CASSFGTSGRALEQFF.